This T cell receptor (beta chain) was profiled in a study of CD8+CD57+ T cells in acquired aplastic anemia. Study-level information: The mean DNA yield obtained from sorted CD4+ and CD8+ cells came to 3 to 4 ug. Overall study results and limits: Controls did not differ significantly from patients in CD8+ Simpson's diversity.

Trimming stripped 4 bases from V and 5 bases from J, with 17 bases between. Germline loops: CDR1 LNHDA, CDR2 SQIVND (reference sequence). This CDR3 is built from 15 residues. TCR beta VDJ and CDR3 were profiled, and genomic DNA was the template. TCRdb recomputed calls from the reads with MiXCR, one row per CDR3 protein. The sample shows about 160,000 distinct CDR3 sequences, around half of them seen only once. In regard to this clonotype: Antigen: not known.

Patients who underwent sequencing had shown CD8+CD57+ cell expansion by flow cytometry. This sequence was found in a human donor with aplastic anemia. The chain recombines TRBV19 with TRBJ1-1; possible D gene TRBD1, 5 bases. Input material: sorted CD4+, CD8+, or CD8+CD57+ T cells (not recorded which) from PBMCs. CDR3 sequence (DNA): TGTGCCAGTAGTAGGTCCCCACAGACAGAAACTGAAGCTTTCTTT. Its protein product is CASSRSPQTETEAFF.